These T cell receptor beta chains were read from a single sample in a study of regulatory T cells in long-lasting Graves disease. TCRdb re-analysed the multiplex PCR reads in MiXCR, keeping a single row per CDR3 protein. This table holds some 250,000 distinct CDR3 sequences, 15% to 20% found once. The same specimen was also included in a second study, on T cells in Graves' hyperthyroidism and ophthalmopathy.

The sequencing used peripheral blood mononuclear cells (PBMCs), collected at new diagnosis, from a patient treated with antithyroid drugs. These TCRs come from a woman in her twenties or thirties with Graves disease. Each CDR3 is given with its conserved first and last residue. Each record gives: V gene, CDR3 protein.

TRBV20-1,CSARGGRNTGELFF
TRBV11-2,CASSLGDASYEQYF
TRBV7-9,CASSYESNQPQHF
TRBV4-1,CASSQVERGGGETQYF
TRBV6-2/TRBV6-3,CASTSGQGLYEQYF
TRBV5-1,CASSLSGRGYEQYF
TRBV20-1,CSARFLGPGNTEAFF
TRBV4-2,CASSYARGEQYF
TRBV5-5,CASSLAFGANYGYTF
TRBV2,CASSGDRYYGYTF
TRBV12-3/TRBV12-4,CASSLWDRGRDGEQFF
TRBV6-5,CASSSPGGMNTEAFF
TRBV9,CASSVASPGNTEAFF
TRBV18,CASSGLDSSYEQYF
TRBV29-1,CSAPETGTRETQYF
TRBV5-1,CASSWGQMNTEAFF
TRBV20-1,CSARAEGAGETQYF
TRBV18,CASSPTGTDLYEQYF
TRBV20-1,CSEEVTENTEAFF
TRBV14,CASSHGTFGNTIYF
TRBV6-1,CASSERVTYNEQFF
TRBV29-1,CSVGDSGGGSNYGYTF
TRBV12-3/TRBV12-4,CASSAQEFNQPQHF
TRBV14,CASSQDPGSPYEQYF
TRBV20-1,CSASRAEEQFF
TRBV6-1,CASGPHQPQHF
TRBV2,CASIRTGRRGTFNGYTF
TRBV5-8,CASNLGQTPNTEAFF
TRBV5-1,CASSLTGGRHNEQFF
TRBV12-3/TRBV12-4,CASSSRRAQETQYF
TRBV6-2/TRBV6-3,CASSDGSGGYTGELFF
TRBV27,CASSIDRERGYTF
TRBV7-2,CASSLVASGGAGNEQFF
TRBV10-3,CASRDRGRSGELFF
TRBV9,CASSVEGTDTQYF
TRBV5-6,CASSVVWGGKATSPLHF
TRBV20-1,CSARGQVQQGNTIYF